A single sample gave rise to the 29 T cell receptor beta chains below, sequenced in a study of control samples from healthy donors and cancer patients. TCRdb's copy holds only in-frame clones and misses some; the assay was immunoSEQ multiplex PCR. The sample includes around 140,000 clones, approximately 92% of them seen just once. The sequencing sample was made of blood. These receptors were taken from a man aged 18 to 29 in good health.

The sample holds one count of this clone. This chain uses TRBV15 with TRBJ2-3; D ambiguous. The CDR3 contains 11 residues. The V and J ends lost 3 bases and 7 bases respectively, with 5 bases between them. Germline V gene data show CDR1 as LNHNV and CDR2 as YYDKDF (reference sequence). CDR3 residues: CATSSGNTQYF. For the CDR3, the DNA is TGTGCCACCAGCAGCGGCAATACGCAGTATTTT.

V is TRBV24-1 and J is TRBJ1-1, with 10 bases matching TRBD1. V dropped 8 bases and J dropped 4; count of bases not matched to a gene: 3. This CDR3 is 13 amino acids long. Germline V lookup: CDR1 KGHDR, CDR2 SFDVKD. CDR3 bases: TGTGCCACCAAAAGACAGGGGGCCACTGAAGCTTTCTTT. This sequence encodes CATKRQGATEAFF.

This rearrangement joins TRBV9 to TRBJ1-6; weak D call: TRBD1 (6 bases). Germline V gene lookup returns CDR1 SGDLS and CDR2 YYNGEE. CDR3 size: 16 residues. V lost 4 bases and J lost 3, with 14 bases in between. In nucleotides, the CDR3 is TGTGCCAGCAGCCAAGGCCAGGACAGCTATAATTCACCCCTCCACTTT. It encodes CASSQGQDSYNSPLHF.

V usage is TRBV7-2 and J usage is TRBJ2-3; D may correspond to TRBD1 or TRBD2 (6 bases each). Looked up from germline, CDR1 is SGHTA and CDR2 is FQGNSA. This CDR3 is 14 amino acids long. The ends were cut back, 0 bases at V and 4 bases at J, with 8 bases in the middle. The CDR3 region has the DNA TGTGCCAGCAGCTTAGCGGGGGGCTCAGATACGCAGTATTTT. Its protein is CASSLAGGSDTQYF.

V gene TRBV30 combines with J gene TRBJ1-3; a weak D match, TRBD1 (5 bases). The germline V and J ends were trimmed by 2 bases and 4 bases, with 12 bases remaining between them. The germline V gene encodes CDR1 GTSNPN and CDR2 SVGIG (reference sequence). CDR3 size: 14 residues. DNA of the CDR3: TGTGCCTGGAGTCCTGGCAGGGAGGGAAACACCATATATTTT. Protein sequence: CAWSPGREGNTIYF.

This chain uses TRBV2 with TRBJ2-1, with 7 bases matching TRBD1. V shed 9 bases, J shed 5 bases, and the junction held 7 bases outside the gene matches. Germline V CDR1 and CDR2: SNHLY, FYNNEI. This CDR3 has 13 residues. CDR3 nucleotide sequence: TGTGCCAGTCGACAGGGTTCGAACAATGAGCAGTTCTTC. This codes for CASRQGSNNEQFF. Full variable domain (missing parts from reference TRBV2 and TRBJ2-1): EPEVTQTPSHQVTQMGQEVILRCVPISNHLYFYWYRQILGQKVEFLVSFYNNEISEKSEIFDDQFSVERPDGSNFTLKIRSTKLEDSAMYFCASRQGSNNEQFFGPGTRLTVL.

This chain links TRBV6-2 or TRBV6-3 with TRBJ2-7, with 7 positions matching TRBD2. Germline V lookup: CDR1 MNHEY, CDR2 SVGEGT. Trimming at V came to 4 bases and at J to 4 bases, leaving 4 bases not matched to a gene. This CDR3 is 13 amino acids long. This chain's CDR3 is CASSLLAWYEQYF. The CDR3, as DNA: TGTGCCAGCAGTTTACTAGCGTGGTACGAGCAGTACTTC.

The V gene is TRBV6-6, the J gene TRBJ1-1; D is undetermined. The CDR3 contains 14 residues. CDR1 is MNHNY and CDR2 is SVGAGI in the germline V gene (reference sequence). Trimming shortened V by 5 bases and J by 2 bases, and 12 bases separated the two germline ends. CDR3 amino acids: CASSDTLGNTEAFF. The CDR3 DNA follows: TGTGCCAGCAGTGACACCCTCGGAAACACTGAAGCTTTCTTT.

The chain is built from TRBV11-2 and TRBJ2-3; 7 bases agree with TRBD1. The CDR3 consists of 14 residues. The ends lost 5 bases at V and 4 bases at J; junction bases unmatched: 6. CDR1 is SGHAT, CDR2 FQNNGV, per germline. Here the CDR3 reads CASSQTGVPDTQYF. CDR3 DNA: TGTGCCAGCAGCCAAACAGGGGTGCCAGATACGCAGTATTTT.

The chain uses TRBV10-3 and TRBJ1-6; D might be TRBD1 (6 bases). Germline V gene lookup returns CDR1 ENHRY and CDR2 SYGVKD. The CDR3 is made up of 14 amino acids. V lost 6 bases, J lost 7 bases, and 13 bases lay in between. The CDR3: CAIRRTGPNSPLHF. The CDR3 nucleotides read TGTGCCATCAGAAGAACAGGGCCCAATTCACCCCTCCACTTT.

The V call is TRBV15, the J call TRBJ2-7; unclear D gene. V was trimmed by 8 bases and J by 2 bases, leaving 10 bases between them. Germline assignment: CDR1 LNHNV and CDR2 YYDKDF (reference sequence). The CDR3 has 12 residues. In DNA, the CDR3 is TGTGCCACCCCGACCGTGACCTACGAGCAGTACTTC. This gives the protein CATPTVTYEQYF.

The gene calls are TRBV19 and TRBJ1-2; D not certain. Germline V gene data show CDR1 as LNHDA and CDR2 as SQIVND (reference sequence). The CDR3 consists of 14 residues. V was trimmed by 3 bases and J by 5 bases, leaving 13 bases between them. For the CDR3, the DNA is TGTGCCAGTAGTATCCGCCTAAGGCCTTATGGCTACACCTTC. It translates to CASSIRLRPYGYTF.

This sequence joins TRBV7-9 and TRBJ1-6, with 7 bases that match TRBD1. This CDR3 is built from 13 residues. V trimming: 9 bases; J trimming: 6 bases; junction bases outside the gene matches: 5. CDR1 and CDR2 from the germline V gene are SEHNR and FQNEAQ (reference sequence). This CDR3 reads CARRTGLNSPLHF. The CDR3 region has the DNA TGTGCCAGACGGACAGGACTTAATTCACCCCTCCACTTT.

The chain combines TRBV15 with TRBJ2-7, with 10 bases identical to TRBD2. The J segment lost 6 bases and the V segment lost 0 bases, leaving 8 bases of the junction unmatched. The germline V gene encodes CDR1 LNHNV and CDR2 YYDKDF (reference sequence). The CDR3 has 16 residues. CDR3 in amino acids: CATSRDLTSGSIEQYF. Here the CDR3 DNA reads TGTGCCACCAGCAGAGATTTGACTAGCGGGTCGATCGAGCAGTACTTC.

The genes are TRBV2 and TRBJ2-7, with 8 bases aligning to TRBD1. This CDR3 has 15 residues. J lost 4 bases, V lost 3 bases, and 8 bases had no gene match. Looked up from germline, CDR1 is SNHLY and CDR2 is FYNNEI. CDR3 protein: CASSDFQGASYEQYF. CDR3 nucleotides: TGTGCCAGCAGTGATTTTCAGGGGGCTAGTTACGAGCAGTACTTC.

The gene calls are TRBV7-9 and TRBJ2-1; 8 bases align to TRBD2. Germline CDR1 SEHNR, CDR2 FQNEAQ (reference sequence). V gave up 5 bases and J gave up 5 bases; unmatched junction bases: 11. This CDR3 contains 16 residues. DNA for the CDR3: TGTGCCAGCAGCCCAAAATTCAGCGGGGGCGACAATGAGCAGTTCTTC. As protein: CASSPKFSGGDNEQFF.

The chain uses TRBV7-2 and TRBJ2-1; D possibly corresponds to TRBD2 (5 bases). The CDR3 is made up of 16 amino acids. Per germline, CDR1 SGHTA and CDR2 FQGNSA. Trimming shortened V by 5 bases and J by 7 bases, and 21 bases separated the two germline ends. The CDR3 coding sequence is TGTGCCAGCAGCCAATGGAGGACCTACCCAAAGAATGAGCAGTTCTTC. Protein: CASSQWRTYPKNEQFF.

The genes are TRBV9 and TRBJ2-3; D uncertain. Germline lookup yields CDR1 SGDLS and CDR2 YYNGEE. The CDR3 extends over 12 amino acids. Deletions cut 0 bases from V and 6 bases from J, with 5 bases between. CDR3 in amino acids: CASSVDTDTQYF. The CDR3 DNA follows: TGTGCCAGCAGCGTAGATACGGATACGCAGTATTTT.

The chain carries TRBV4-1 and TRBJ2-3, with a possible D match to TRBD2 (6 bases). Trimming removed 5 bases from V and 2 bases from J, with 17 bases in between. The CDR3 length is 16 residues. Germline V gene data show CDR1 as MGHRA and CDR2 as YSYEKL. The CDR3 region has the DNA TGCGCCAGCAGCTATCCGGGGGTTCGGGCCACAGATACGCAGTATTTT. Translating it yields CASSYPGVRATDTQYF.

V and J are TRBV18 and TRBJ1-1; weak D call: TRBD1 (6 bases). This CDR3 is built from 13 residues. Germline assignment: CDR1 KGHSH and CDR2 LQKENI. Trimming shortened V by 11 bases and J by 1 base, and 14 bases separated the two germline ends. DNA of the CDR3: TGTGCCGGTTCCGACAGGCCGAACACTGAAGCTTTCTTT. Encoded protein: CAGSDRPNTEAFF.

The chain carries TRBV9 and TRBJ1-5, with a weak D call TRBD1 (5 bases). The CDR3 runs 15 residues. Germline CDR1 is SGDLS and CDR2 is YYNGEE. Trimming removed 2 bases from V and 2 bases from J, with 11 bases in between. The CDR3 region is CASSVDGGGNQPQHF. For the CDR3, the DNA is TGTGCCAGCAGCGTCGACGGGGGAGGCAATCAGCCCCAGCATTTT.

The chain carries TRBV5-4 and TRBJ1-1; D gene unclear. V dropped 5 bases and J dropped 1 base, with 12 bases sitting between them. Per the germline V gene, CDR1 is SGHNT and CDR2 is YYREEE (reference sequence). This CDR3 contains 14 residues. The CDR3: CASSWTTSNTEAFF. In nucleotides, the CDR3 is TGTGCCAGCAGTTGGACCACCTCGAACACTGAAGCTTTCTTT.

The chain joins TRBV2 to TRBJ1-3, with D hard to call. The CDR3 has 16 residues. Trimming took off 4 bases at V and 0 bases at J, with 13 bases between the two ends. The germline V gene has CDR1 SNHLY and CDR2 FYNNEI. The DNA for the CDR3 is TGTGCCAGCAGTGGGGATGGACGTTTCTCTGGAAACACCATATATTTT. Amino acids: CASSGDGRFSGNTIYF.

The chain carries TRBV29-1 and TRBJ2-5; the match to TRBD1 covers 9 bases. Germline lookup yields CDR1 SQVTM and CDR2 ANQGSEA. V shed 0 bases, J shed 4 bases, and the junction held 6 bases outside the gene matches. The CDR3 length is 15 residues. This CDR3 reads CSVEDRTGGGETQYF. CDR3 DNA sequence: TGCAGCGTTGAAGATCGAACAGGGGGCGGAGAGACCCAGTACTTC.

The chain carries TRBV5-1 and TRBJ2-1; 8 positions agree with TRBD2. The CDR3 runs to 15 residues. Germline loops: CDR1 SGHRS, CDR2 YFSETQ. After removal of 3 bases from V and 6 bases from J, the junction contained 8 bases not matched to a gene. The CDR3 nucleotides read TGCGCCAGCAGCTCCGCGGCCACTAGCGGCAATGAGCAGTTCTTC. It is translated as CASSSAATSGNEQFF.

This chain joins TRBV6-1 and TRBJ2-5; 8 nucleotides line up with TRBD1. Germline CDR1 and CDR2: MNHNS and SASEGT. The CDR3 has 14 residues. The ends lost 3 bases at V and 5 bases at J; junction bases unmatched: 5. CDR3 in DNA: TGTGCCAGCAGTGAGCCAGGACAGGGCGAGACCCAGTACTTC. Translated: CASSEPGQGETQYF.

The V call is TRBV7-9, the J call TRBJ2-2; the D gene is possibly TRBD1 (6 bases). This CDR3 has 16 residues. V gave up 4 bases and J gave up 5 bases, with 17 bases separating them. Germline CDR1 reads SEHNR; CDR2 reads FQNEAQ (reference sequence). CDR3 nucleotides: TGTGCCAGCAGCTCAGACAGGTATCAGAGGACCGGGGAGCTGTTTTTT. This gives the protein CASSSDRYQRTGELFF.

V is TRBV10-3 and J is TRBJ1-5; D not certain. Trimming removed 4 bases from V and 5 bases from J, with 9 bases in between. CDR1 and CDR2 (germline): ENHRY, SYGVKD. The CDR3 has 13 amino acids. The CDR3 DNA reads as TGTGCCATCAGTGGGGGAAGGGATCAGCCCCAGCATTTT. This codes for CAISGGRDQPQHF.

The chain is built from TRBV5-1 and TRBJ1-3; D unresolved. Germline V gene data show CDR1 as SGHRS and CDR2 as YFSETQ. V dropped 0 bases and J dropped 0 bases, with 7 bases sitting between them. The CDR3 is made up of 15 amino acids. DNA of the CDR3: TGCGCCAGCAGCTTGGACGGCTACTCTGGAAACACCATATATTTT. Protein: CASSLDGYSGNTIYF.